This T cell receptor beta chain comes out of a study of cytomegalovirus exposure and HLA in healthy donors. Study at large: Of around 400 genotyped donors, roughly 80% grouped in the Caucasian-associated ancestry cluster.

Use of 60 Vbeta and 13 Jbeta primers characterized the PCR. Sequencing was performed with immunoSEQ multiplex PCR; in TCRdb, only in-frame clones are kept and a portion is missing. The sample lists more than 200,000 clones; 65% to 80% were seen once. Germline V gene lookup returns CDR1 MGHRA and CDR2 YSYEKL. V shed 0 bases and J 15 bases; nucleotides not matched to a gene: 15. The CDR3 spans 17 residues. Study-level findings and limits: A later analysis revealed that TCR association rates differed between HLA loci, peaking at DRB1 and bottoming out at HLA-C. TCR beta V- and J-gene trimming was later associated with a missense DCLRE1C variant. HLA alleles showed associations with 16,951 TCR beta sequences in a later analysis, at a 0.05 false discovery rate.

To note about this clone: Its target is not known.

The rearrangement uses TRBV4-1 and TRBJ2-4; 12 bases line up with TRBD2. Material for sequencing was PBMCs. This receptor was identified in a girl aged 2 to 10 in good health and CMV-seronegative. CDR3 sequence (DNA): TGCGCCAGCAGCCAAGAGCCCAGGACTAGCGGGACAGTTTGGCTGTACTTC. It specifies CASSQEPRTSGTVWLYF.